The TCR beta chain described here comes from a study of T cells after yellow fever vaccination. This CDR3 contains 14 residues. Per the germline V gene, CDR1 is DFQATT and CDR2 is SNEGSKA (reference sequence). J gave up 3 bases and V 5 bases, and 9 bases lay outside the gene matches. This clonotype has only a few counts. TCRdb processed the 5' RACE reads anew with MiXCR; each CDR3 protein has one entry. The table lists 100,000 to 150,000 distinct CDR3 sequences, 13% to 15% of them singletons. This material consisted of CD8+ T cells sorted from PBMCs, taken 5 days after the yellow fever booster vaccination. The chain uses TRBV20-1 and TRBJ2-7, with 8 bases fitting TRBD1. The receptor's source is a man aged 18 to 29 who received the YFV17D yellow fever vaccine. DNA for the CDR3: TGCAGTGCTCACTCCCCGGACAGGGTCTACGAGCAGTACTTC. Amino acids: CSAHSPDRVYEQYF.